The 25 T cell receptor beta chains reported below all come from one sample, sequenced in a study of blood T cell repertoires in COVID-19. Libraries were prepared by immunoSEQ multiplex PCR; TCRdb keeps only in-frame clonotypes and omits some of them. The repertoire has some 300,000 clones, roughly 86% of them found once; the top ten carry roughly 2.9%. Source material: PBMCs or T cells enriched from blood (not recorded which). These receptors all come from a woman aged 45-65 years who had been exposed to COVID-19.

The chain combines TRBV4-1 with TRBJ1-3; the D gene is possibly TRBD1 (6 bases). Deletions cut 0 bases from V and 1 base from J, with 10 bases between. The CDR3 covers 16 residues. The V gene's germline CDR1 is MGHRA and CDR2 YSYEKL. The CDR3 DNA follows: TGCGCCAGCAGCCAAGATCACAGGGATTCTGGAAACACCATATATTTT. Protein sequence: CASSQDHRDSGNTIYF.

The chain carries TRBV19 and TRBJ2-2; perhaps TRBD2 as D (6 bases). Germline lookup yields CDR1 LNHDA and CDR2 SQIVND (reference sequence). This CDR3 region has 14 residues. V lost 10 bases, J lost 4 bases, and 16 bases lay in between. The CDR3 is CATVAGPITGELFF. In DNA form, the CDR3 reads TGTGCCACCGTCGCGGGACCGATCACCGGGGAGCTGTTTTTT.

CDR3 sequence reads: CATSDGPGINEQFF. In nucleotides, the CDR3 is TGTGCCACCAGTGATGGCCCAGGGATCAATGAGCAGTTCTTC. This chain connects TRBV24-1 to TRBJ2-1; tentatively, D is TRBD1 (5 bases). Deletions cut 3 bases from V and 6 bases from J, with 11 bases between. The CDR3 totals 14 residues. From germline, CDR1 is KGHDR and CDR2 SFDVKD.

This rearrangement joins TRBV7-2 to TRBJ1-5, with 9 bases fitting TRBD1. The CDR3 runs to 16 residues. J lost 6 bases, V lost 5 bases, and 11 bases had no gene match. Per germline, CDR1 SGHTA and CDR2 FQGNSA. The CDR3 spells CASSPQGASYSQPQHF. The CDR3 DNA follows: TGTGCCAGCAGCCCACAGGGGGCCTCATATAGTCAGCCCCAGCATTTT.

The V and J genes are TRBV4-1 and TRBJ1-3; 10 nucleotides line up with TRBD1. This CDR3 contains 16 residues. Trimming removed 2 bases from V and 4 bases from J; junction bases left unmatched: 5. Germline assignment: CDR1 MGHRA and CDR2 YSYEKL. DNA of the CDR3: TGCGCCAGCAGCCAACCTGACAGGGGGCCAGGAAACACCATATATTTT. Translation gives CASSQPDRGPGNTIYF.

The V gene is TRBV3-1 (or the pseudogene TRBV3-2), the J gene TRBJ2-3; 9 bases line up with TRBD2. Losses at the gene ends were 4 bases for V and 4 bases for J; bases not matched to a gene: 6. The CDR3 has 15 residues. Germline-derived CDR1 and CDR2 are LGHDT and YNNKEL (reference sequence). The CDR3 is CASSRRGGLPDTQYF. The DNA for the CDR3 is TGTGCCAGCAGCCGGCGGGGGGGCCTACCAGATACGCAGTATTTT.

This chain joins TRBV10-3 and TRBJ1-2; D is undetermined. Germline V lookup: CDR1 ENHRY, CDR2 SYGVKD. The CDR3 totals 15 residues. Trimming shortened V by 2 bases and J by 7 bases, and 17 bases separated the two germline ends. The CDR3, as DNA: TGTGCCATCAGTGAGCAAGAAGGAGGGCGGGGTGGCTACACCTTC. Protein sequence: CAISEQEGGRGGYTF.

The J gene is TRBJ1-1, the V gene TRBV19; TRBD1 matches 7 bases. Trimming at V came to 4 bases and at J to 7 bases, leaving 12 bases not matched to a gene. Germline values: CDR1 LNHDA, CDR2 SQIVND (reference sequence). This CDR3 is built from 15 residues. The CDR3 sequence: CASSTYHRGSNEAFF. As DNA, the CDR3 is TGTGCCAGTAGTACATATCACAGGGGATCCAATGAAGCTTTCTTT.

This clone was counted a few times. The chain combines TRBV19 with TRBJ2-2; 9 positions match TRBD1. Germline CDR1 is LNHDA and CDR2 is SQIVND (reference sequence). The V segment lost 5 bases and the J segment 6 bases; nucleotides outside the gene matches: 13. The CDR3 sequence is 17 residues long. CDR3 nucleotide sequence: TGTGCCAGTAGTCCGGGACAGGGTACGAGGTCCTCCGGGGAGCTGTTTTTT. Translation gives CASSPGQGTRSSGELFF.

The chain joins TRBV9 to TRBJ1-2; TRBD1 aligns across 7 bases. V trimming: 3 bases; J trimming: 0 bases; junction bases outside the gene matches: 11. Germline V CDR1 and CDR2: SGDLS, YYNGEE. The length of the CDR3 is 17 residues. The CDR3 bases are TGTGCCAGCAGCGAATCCCGGGACAGATATTCTAACTATGGCTACACCTTC. Residues: CASSESRDRYSNYGYTF.

This chain uses TRBV27 with TRBJ1-5; TRBD1 might be the D (5 bases). The CDR3 totals 14 residues. Germline V gene sequence: CDR1 MNHEY, CDR2 SMNVEV (reference sequence). V shed 6 bases and J shed 0 bases, with 9 bases lying between them. The CDR3 region is CASSRGNSNQPQHF. Here the CDR3 DNA reads TGTGCCAGCAGCCGGGGGAATAGCAATCAGCCCCAGCATTTT.

The rearrangement uses TRBV5-1 and TRBJ2-5, with 12 bases aligning to TRBD2. Germline V gene data show CDR1 as SGHRS and CDR2 as YFSETQ. V was clipped by 4 bases and J by 2 bases; unmatched bases: 6. CDR3 length: 16 residues. The CDR3 is CASSISSGGVQETQYF. The CDR3 region has the DNA TGCGCCAGCAGCATTTCTAGCGGGGGGGTACAAGAGACCCAGTACTTC.

The chain uses TRBV6-4 and TRBJ2-1; the D gene is possibly TRBD1 (6 bases). This CDR3 comprises 11 residues. CDR1 and CDR2 from the germline V gene are MRHNA and SNTAGT. Trimming pared 3 bases from V and 13 bases from J, leaving 10 bases between. In DNA form, the CDR3 reads TGTGCCAGCAGTGAAGGGGGTCCCCAGTTCTTC. Translation: CASSEGGPQFF.

The rearrangement joins TRBV18 to TRBJ1-2, with D perhaps TRBD1 (5 bases). V was cut by 4 bases and J by 5 bases, with 14 bases left in between. Germline V gene data show CDR1 as KGHSH and CDR2 as LQKENI. The CDR3 covers 14 residues. The chain's CDR3 is CASSQTSTVYGYTF. In DNA, the CDR3 is TGTGCCAGCTCACAGACATCGACAGTTTATGGCTACACCTTC. Drawing the rest from reference TRBV18 and TRBJ1-2, the complete variable domain is NAGVMQNPRHLVRRRGQEARLRCSPMKGHSHVYWYRQLPEEGLKFMVYLQKENIIDESGMPKERFSAEFPKEGPSILRIQQVVRGDSAAYFCASSQTSTVYGYTFGSGTRLTVV.

The chain combines TRBV28 with TRBJ1-1, with D uncertain. This CDR3 comprises 14 residues. The V end was cut by 2 bases, the J end by 0 bases, with 7 bases between. In germline, CDR1 is MDHEN, CDR2 SYDVKM. CDR3 coding DNA: TGTGCCAGCAGTTTAGACCTAGTGAACACTGAAGCTTTCTTT. As protein: CASSLDLVNTEAFF.

The rearrangement links TRBV12-3 or TRBV12-4 to TRBJ1-1; possibly TRBD1 for D (5 bases). V was cut by 8 bases and J by 3 bases, with 13 bases left in between. The CDR3 is 13 amino acids. The CDR3 loop is CASAWSGDTEAFF. DNA for the CDR3: TGTGCCAGCGCGTGGTCGGGGGACACTGAAGCTTTCTTT.

The sample holds many counts of this clone. The V and J genes are TRBV3-1 (or the pseudogene TRBV3-2) and TRBJ1-2; TRBD1 agrees at 7 bases. This CDR3 is built from 16 residues. V lost 0 bases and J lost 5; bases outside the gene matches: 9. Germline V gene data show CDR1 as LGHDT and CDR2 as YNNKEL (reference sequence). The CDR3 reads CASSQEFRTGTYGYTF. As DNA, the CDR3 is TGTGCCAGCAGCCAAGAGTTCCGGACAGGCACATATGGCTACACCTTC.

Details on this clone: Just one base apart from a much larger clone, this may be a read error. The J gene is TRBJ1-1, the V gene TRBV6-4; tentatively, D is TRBD1 (6 bases). The CDR3 length is 13 residues. Looked up from germline, CDR1 is MRHNA and CDR2 is SNTAGT. With 5 bases removed from V and 1 base from J, the gap between germline ends came to 8 bases. CDR3 loop: CASSLQGNTEAFF. Written as DNA, the CDR3 is TGTGCCAGCAGTTTACAGGGGAACACTGAAGCTTTCTTT.

This chain connects TRBV5-1 to TRBJ1-6; 7 nucleotides match TRBD1. The CDR3 has 14 residues. Germline CDR1 reads SGHRS; CDR2 reads YFSETQ. The trim removed 3 bases at V and 7 bases at J, leaving 4 bases unmatched. The CDR3 sequence is CASSSTGENSPLHF. CDR3 DNA: TGCGCCAGCAGCTCCACAGGGGAAAATTCACCCCTCCACTTT.

This clone showed up just a few times. V usage is TRBV5-1 and J usage is TRBJ2-1, with TRBD1 matching over 7 bases. The CDR3 consists of 14 residues. J lost 3 bases, V lost 4 bases, and 4 bases had no gene match. Germline V CDR1 and CDR2: SGHRS, YFSETQ. The DNA of the CDR3 is TGCGCCAGCAGCCCGGGACAGATCTACAATGAGCAGTTCTTC. This translates into CASSPGQIYNEQFF.

In this sample, this clone turned up once. The chain combines TRBV7-9 with TRBJ2-1; 12 nucleotides match TRBD1. Losses at the gene ends were 6 bases for V and 8 bases for J; bases not matched to a gene: 8. CDR1 SEHNR and CDR2 FQNEAQ come from the germline V gene (reference sequence). The CDR3 has 15 residues. In nucleotides, the CDR3 is TGTGCCAGCAGTTCACGGGACAGGGGGCATGATGAGCAGTTCTTC. Protein product: CASSSRDRGHDEQFF.

The rearrangement links TRBV5-1 to TRBJ2-3; 8 bases align to TRBD2. The CDR3 extends over 14 amino acids. Germline CDR1 SGHRS, CDR2 YFSETQ. V was pared by 3 bases and J by 5 bases, with 5 bases of the junction left unmatched. The CDR3 DNA reads as TGCGCCAGCAGCTACGGGGGGGCAGGAGATACGCAGTATTTT. Translation: CASSYGGAGDTQYF. Full variable domain (outside the CDR3, taken from reference TRBV5-1 and TRBJ2-3): KAGVTQTPRYLIKTRGQQVTLSCSPISGHRSVSWYQQTPGQGLQFLFEYFSETQRNKGNFPGRFSGRQFSNSRSEMNVSTLELGDSALYLCASSYGGAGDTQYFGPGTRLTVL.

This clone was detected once. The chain employs TRBV6-5 and TRBJ1-2; D is unresolved. The CDR3 totals 13 residues. The germline gives CDR1 MNHEY, CDR2 SVGAGI. V lost 6 bases, J lost 1 base, and 9 bases lay in between. The CDR3 here is CASRKSGNYGYTF. In DNA form, the CDR3 reads TGTGCCAGCAGGAAGAGTGGTAACTATGGCTACACCTTC.

V and J are TRBV5-4 and TRBJ1-3; D ambiguous. Trimming removed 5 bases at V and 0 bases at J, with 12 bases between. The CDR3 runs to 15 residues. Germline V gene lookup returns CDR1 SGHNT and CDR2 YYREEE (reference sequence). The chain's CDR3 is CASSSALSSGNTIYF. The CDR3 nucleotides are TGTGCCAGCAGTTCCGCACTGAGCTCTGGAAACACCATATATTTT.

The chain has TRBV19 and TRBJ2-1; D remains unclear. Germline V CDR1 and CDR2: LNHDA, SQIVND (reference sequence). This CDR3 is built from 14 residues. The V end was cut by 7 bases, the J end by 7 bases, with 17 bases between. CDR3 DNA: TGTGCCAGTAACGCTCCCCACAACAAGAATGAGCAGTTCTTC. Translation: CASNAPHNKNEQFF.